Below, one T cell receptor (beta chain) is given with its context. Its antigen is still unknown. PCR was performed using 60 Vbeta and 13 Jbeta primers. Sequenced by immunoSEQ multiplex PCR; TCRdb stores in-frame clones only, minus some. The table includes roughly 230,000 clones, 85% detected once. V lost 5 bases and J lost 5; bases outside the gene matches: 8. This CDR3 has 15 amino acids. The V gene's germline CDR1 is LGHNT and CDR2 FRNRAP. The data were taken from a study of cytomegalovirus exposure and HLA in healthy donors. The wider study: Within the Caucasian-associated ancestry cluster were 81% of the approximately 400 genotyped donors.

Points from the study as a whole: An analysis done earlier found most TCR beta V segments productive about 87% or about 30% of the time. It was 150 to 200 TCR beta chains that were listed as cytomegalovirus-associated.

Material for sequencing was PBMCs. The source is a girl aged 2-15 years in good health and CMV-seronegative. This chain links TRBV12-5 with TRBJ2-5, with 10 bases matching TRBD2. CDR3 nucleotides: TGTGCTAGTGGTCACCGTCTAGCGGGAGAGGAGACCCAGTACTTC. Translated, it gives CASGHRLAGEETQYF.